The 11 T cell receptor beta chains in this list originate from one sample, sequenced in a study of cytomegalovirus exposure and HLA in healthy donors. The PCR employed 60 Vbeta primers together with 13 Jbeta primers. Method: immunoSEQ multiplex PCR; TCRdb's copy keeps in-frame clones and lacks some. The sample includes around 150,000 clones, 75% to 90% of them seen just once. Input material: PBMCs. All receptors come from a human donor in good health.

The chain has TRBV7-9 and TRBJ2-1; tentatively, D is TRBD2 (5 bases). Germline lookup yields CDR1 SEHNR and CDR2 FQNEAQ (reference sequence). Trimming left V 6 bases short and J 12 bases short, with 15 bases between. This CDR3 spans 12 amino acids. The CDR3 DNA is TGTGCCAGCAGTCCTCAGGAGGACTCGCAGTTCTTC. As protein: CASSPQEDSQFF.

The genes are TRBV19 and TRBJ2-1, with TRBD2 matching 9 bases. Germline V lookup: CDR1 LNHDA, CDR2 SQIVND (reference sequence). The CDR3 has 14 amino acids. V was clipped by 7 bases and J by 10 bases; unmatched bases: 11. CDR3 bases: TGTGCCAGTACCCCGGGACTAGCACTAGGCGAGCAGTTCTTC. Amino acids: CASTPGLALGEQFF.

The rearrangement uses TRBV25-1 and TRBJ1-5; D might be TRBD1 (6 bases). The CDR3 is made up of 15 amino acids. The germline gives CDR1 MGHDK, CDR2 SYGVNS. V was cut by 2 bases and J by 2 bases, with 10 bases left in between. CDR3 nucleotide sequence: TGTGCCAGCAGTGAAGGGGGGGCAGGCAATCAGCCCCAGCATTTT. Translated, it gives CASSEGGAGNQPQHF.

V is TRBV5-1 and J is TRBJ1-5; 9 positions agree with TRBD1. The CDR3 has 14 residues. Germline V gene lookup returns CDR1 SGHRS and CDR2 YFSETQ. J lost 7 bases, V lost 2 bases, and 4 bases had no gene match. CDR3 region: CASSFRQGEQPQHF. The CDR3 nucleotides read TGCGCCAGCAGCTTCCGACAGGGGGAGCAGCCCCAGCATTTT. Together with reference TRBV5-1 and TRBJ1-5, the CDR3 gives the full variable domain: KAGVTQTPRYLIKTRGQQVTLSCSPISGHRSVSWYQQTPGQGLQFLFEYFSETQRNKGNFPGRFSGRQFSNSRSEMNVSTLELGDSALYLCASSFRQGEQPQHFGDGTRLSIL.

Only one count was recorded for this clone. The chain carries TRBV4-3 and TRBJ2-6, with D unclear. This CDR3 contains 14 residues. Per germline, CDR1 LGHNA and CDR2 YSLEER. V was shortened by 6 bases and J by 4 bases, with 10 bases between the two germline ends. DNA for the CDR3: TGCGCCAGCAGAGACTCACTCGGGGCCAACGTCCTGACTTTC. It translates to CASRDSLGANVLTF.

This clone was observed a few times. The chain recombines TRBV7-8 with TRBJ2-7, with 11 bases matching TRBD2. The CDR3 runs to 16 residues. Germline trimming cut 2 bases from V and 4 bases from J; bases unmatched to any gene: 7. The V gene's germline CDR1 is SGHVS and CDR2 FQNEAQ. CDR3 DNA: TGTGCCAGCAGCTTATTGGGACTAGCGGTTCTATACGAGCAGTACTTC. Its protein product is CASSLLGLAVLYEQYF.

V usage is TRBV10-1 and J usage is TRBJ1-5; no firm D call. The CDR3 runs to 14 residues. The germline V gene has CDR1 WNHNN and CDR2 SYGVQD (reference sequence). Deletions cut 4 bases from V and 0 bases from J, with 7 bases between. The CDR3 DNA follows: TGCGCCAGCAGTGGCTATTATAGCAATCAGCCCCAGCATTTT. Translation: CASSGYYSNQPQHF.

The chain is built from TRBV9 and TRBJ2-3; 8 bases align to TRBD1. V lost 3 bases, J lost 5 bases, and 8 bases stayed unmatched. The germline CDR1 and CDR2 sequences are SGDLS and YYNGEE. The CDR3 consists of 15 residues. CDR3: CASSAQSDRGDTQYF. The CDR3 bases are TGTGCCAGCAGCGCACAATCCGACAGGGGAGATACGCAGTATTTT.

A single count supports this clone. The chain carries TRBV2 and TRBJ1-1; 8 bases fit TRBD1. The CDR3 is 14 residues long. Per the germline V gene, CDR1 is SNHLY and CDR2 is FYNNEI. J lost 6 bases, V lost 8 bases, and 11 bases had no gene match. CDR3 residues: CASGPGTGVPEAFF. The CDR3 DNA reads as TGTGCCAGCGGACCCGGGACAGGAGTACCTGAAGCTTTCTTT.

V and J are TRBV4-3 and TRBJ1-2, with D uncertain. Per germline, CDR1 LGHNA and CDR2 YSLEER. V was trimmed by 1 base and J by 4 bases, leaving 10 bases between them. The CDR3 runs 14 residues. CDR3 protein: CASSQVVKLYGYTF. The CDR3 nucleotides are TGCGCCAGCAGCCAAGTAGTTAAACTCTATGGCTACACCTTC.

The CDR3: CASSGKEYNEQFF. In DNA form, the CDR3 reads TGCGCCAGCTCCGGAAAGGAGTACAATGAGCAGTTCTTC. This sequence joins TRBV5-1 and TRBJ2-1, with D hard to call. CDR1 is SGHRS and CDR2 is YFSETQ in the germline V gene. Trimming shortened V by 7 bases and J by 4 bases, and 12 bases separated the two germline ends. There are 13 residues in the CDR3.